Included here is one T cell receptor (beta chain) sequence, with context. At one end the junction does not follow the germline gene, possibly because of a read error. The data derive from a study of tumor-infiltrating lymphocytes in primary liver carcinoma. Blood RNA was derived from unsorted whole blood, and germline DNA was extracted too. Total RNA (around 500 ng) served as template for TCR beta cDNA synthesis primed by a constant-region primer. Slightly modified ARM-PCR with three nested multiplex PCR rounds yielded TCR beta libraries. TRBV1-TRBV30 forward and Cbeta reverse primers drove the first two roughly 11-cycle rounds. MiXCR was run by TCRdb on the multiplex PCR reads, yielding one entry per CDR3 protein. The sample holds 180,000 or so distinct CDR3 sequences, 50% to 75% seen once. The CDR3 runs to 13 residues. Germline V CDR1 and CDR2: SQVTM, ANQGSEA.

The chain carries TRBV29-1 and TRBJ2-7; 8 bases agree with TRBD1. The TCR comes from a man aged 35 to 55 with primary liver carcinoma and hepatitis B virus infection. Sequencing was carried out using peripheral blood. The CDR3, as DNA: TGCAGCGCTCTGGACAGGGACTCCTACGAGCGGTACTTC. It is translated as CSALDRDSYERYF.